The clone carrying this T cell receptor (beta chain) was counted once. Its cognate antigen is unknown. The protocol was immunoSEQ multiplex PCR, while the TCRdb copy is restricted to in-frame clones and leaves out a portion. This sample has around 130,000 clones, with around 90% found just once. The sample is drawn from a study of CD4+ T cells in melanoma. Overall study results and limits: Neoantigen-specific CD4+ T cells in melanoma reportedly had diverse differentiation states. CD8+ T cell, macrophage and B cell function reportedly correlated with neoantigen-specific CD4+ T cells.

The CDR3 has 17 amino acids. Germline V gives CDR1 WSHSY, CDR2 SAAADI. Unmatched junction bases numbered 16, after V lost 8 bases and J lost 4 bases. The rearrangement uses TRBV10-2 and TRBJ2-5; the match to TRBD2 covers 10 bases. The receptor was isolated from a human donor with melanoma. The CDR3, as DNA: TGCGCCAGCTCCAGGGACGGCTGGACTAGCGGAGGAGAGACCCAGTACTTC. This gives the protein CASSRDGWTSGGETQYF.